The 27 T cell receptor beta chains listed next were all sequenced from one sample in a study of graft-versus-host responses after intestinal transplantation. These TCRs are of unknown antigen specificity. The method was immunoSEQ multiplex PCR; TCRdb's version includes in-frame clones alone and lacks a portion of them. Of about 110,000 clones listed, about 93% are singletons. Sample: unstimulated CD8+ T cells sorted from spleen or lymph node cells, taken before intestinal transplant. Receptors were obtained from a human donor who received an intestinal transplant.

The V call is TRBV4-1, the J call TRBJ2-1, with a weak D call TRBD2 (5 bases). The CDR3 length is 14 residues. With 1 base removed from V and 6 bases from J, the gap between germline ends came to 10 bases. Germline assignment: CDR1 MGHRA and CDR2 YSYEKL. The CDR3 DNA sequence: TGCGCCAGCAGCCAAGTCAAACTAGTCAATGAGCAGTTCTTC. Its protein product is CASSQVKLVNEQFF.

The chain couples TRBV27 to TRBJ2-7; no definite D call. V lost 5 bases and J lost 4, with 6 bases in between. Germline CDR1 reads MNHEY; CDR2 reads SMNVEV (reference sequence). The length of the CDR3 is 11 residues. In DNA, the CDR3 is TGTGCCAGCAGTGGCCCTTACGAGCAGTACTTC. Encoded protein: CASSGPYEQYF.

The V and J genes are TRBV29-1 and TRBJ1-5; the D gene is possibly TRBD1 (5 bases). Germline V gene data show CDR1 as SQVTM and CDR2 as ANQGSEA. There are 15 residues in the CDR3. Trimming took off 3 bases at V and 3 bases at J, with 15 bases between the two ends. The CDR3 DNA sequence: TGCAGCGTTGATGGAGGGGAAGGGGACAATCAGCCCCAGCATTTT. Its protein product is CSVDGGEGDNQPQHF.

The chain carries TRBV27 and TRBJ2-1, with a possible D match to TRBD2 (5 bases). Germline CDR1 is MNHEY and CDR2 is SMNVEV (reference sequence). V lost 8 bases to trimming and J lost 7 bases, with 15 bases between them. CDR3 length: 13 residues. This CDR3 reads CASLGFPGNEQFF. The DNA of the CDR3 is TGTGCCAGCCTTGGCTTCCCGGGGAATGAGCAGTTCTTC.

The rearrangement joins TRBV7-9 to TRBJ2-1; the match to TRBD2 covers 8 bases. CDR3 length: 15 amino acids. V lost 2 bases, J lost 5 bases, and 5 bases stayed unmatched. Germline V gives CDR1 SEHNR, CDR2 FQNEAQ (reference sequence). CDR3: CASSLMGLGDNEQFF. CDR3 nucleotides: TGTGCCAGCAGCTTAATGGGACTAGGTGACAATGAGCAGTTCTTC.

The rearrangement links TRBV19 to TRBJ2-7; D perhaps matches TRBD2 (5 bases). CDR3 size: 15 residues. V lost 4 bases and J lost 3, with 16 bases in between. Germline V gives CDR1 LNHDA, CDR2 SQIVND (reference sequence). The CDR3 loop reads CASSSPGSEVYEQYF. In DNA form, the CDR3 reads TGTGCCAGTAGTAGTCCTGGTAGCGAGGTCTACGAGCAGTACTTC.

V usage is TRBV6-5 and J usage is TRBJ2-7; 8 bases map to TRBD1. Germline-derived CDR1 and CDR2 are MNHEY and SVGAGI. This CDR3 contains 16 residues. Trimming at V came to 0 bases and at J to 3 bases, leaving 7 bases not matched to a gene. CDR3 sequence reads: CASSYSVGQGGYEQYF. For the CDR3, the DNA is TGTGCCAGCAGTTACTCAGTTGGACAGGGCGGCTACGAGCAGTACTTC.

V usage is TRBV23-1 and J usage is TRBJ2-7; D may be TRBD1 or TRBD2 (6 bases each). TRBV23-1 is an ORF; its function is uncertain. The CDR3 sequence is 14 residues long. Trimming pared 6 bases from V and 2 bases from J, leaving 14 bases between. Written as DNA, the CDR3 is TGCGCCAGCAGAAAGGGGAGGACAGCCTACGAGCAGTACTTC. This sequence encodes CASRKGRTAYEQYF.

The chain recombines TRBV5-6 with TRBJ2-7; the match to TRBD1 covers 10 bases. V was clipped by 3 bases and J by 7 bases; unmatched bases: 4. Germline V CDR1 and CDR2: SGHDT, YYEEEE. The CDR3 sequence is 13 residues long. CDR3 protein: CASSWTGGGEQYF. CDR3 nucleotide sequence: TGTGCCAGCAGCTGGACAGGGGGAGGTGAGCAGTACTTC.

This rearrangement joins TRBV27 to TRBJ1-2; TRBD1 matches 7 bases. In germline, CDR1 is MNHEY, CDR2 SMNVEV (reference sequence). The ends lost 5 bases at V and 4 bases at J; junction bases unmatched: 4. CDR3 length: 13 residues. The CDR3 DNA is TGTGCCAGCAGTCTGGGACAGACCTATGGCTACACCTTC. It is translated as CASSLGQTYGYTF.

This clone has only one observation. This chain uses TRBV4-1 with TRBJ2-7; 8 nucleotides match TRBD1. Germline V gene sequence: CDR1 MGHRA, CDR2 YSYEKL. The V gene end was trimmed by 3 bases and the J gene end by 3 bases; junction bases not matched to a gene: 7. The CDR3 is made up of 15 amino acids. CDR3 nucleotides: TGCGCCAGCAGCCAGTTACAGGGGGTCAACTACGAGCAGTACTTC. It codes for CASSQLQGVNYEQYF.

This clone has a single count. This chain joins TRBV5-4 and TRBJ2-1; D may be TRBD2 (6 bases). The V gene's germline CDR1 is SGHNT and CDR2 YYREEE (reference sequence). The CDR3 sequence is 15 residues long. Trimming took off 5 bases at V and 0 bases at J, with 12 bases between the two ends. CDR3 nucleotide sequence: TGTGCCAGCAGGGACGGGAGTGTCTCCTACAATGAGCAGTTCTTC. Its protein is CASRDGSVSYNEQFF.

This chain links TRBV4-1 with TRBJ1-2; the match to TRBD1 covers 10 bases. The germline V gene has CDR1 MGHRA and CDR2 YSYEKL. Germline trimming cut 4 bases from V and 5 bases from J; bases unmatched to any gene: 7. This CDR3 is built from 15 residues. The CDR3 region is CASSPAGQGGYGYTF. For the CDR3, the DNA is TGCGCCAGCAGCCCCGCAGGACAGGGGGGTTATGGCTACACCTTC.

This rearrangement joins TRBV6-1 to TRBJ2-1, with D uncertain. The CDR3 consists of 16 residues. Looked up from germline, CDR1 is MNHNS and CDR2 is SASEGT. V was clipped by 3 bases and J by 3 bases, with 15 bases between them. The CDR3 region has the DNA TGTGCCAGCAGTGAGTGGGTCGGGTCAAGCTACAATGAGCAGTTCTTC. Protein sequence: CASSEWVGSSYNEQFF.

The chain links TRBV29-1 to TRBJ2-7; perhaps D is TRBD1 or TRBD2 (5 bases each). Trimming removed 4 bases from V and 3 bases from J, with 7 bases in between. Germline CDR1 SQVTM, CDR2 ANQGSEA. The CDR3 has 11 amino acids. The CDR3 nucleotides are TGCAGCGTTGGGGACCACTACGAGCAGTACTTC. As protein: CSVGDHYEQYF.

The V gene is TRBV13, the J gene TRBJ2-7; the match to TRBD1 covers 9 bases. From germline, CDR1 is PRHDT and CDR2 FYEKMQ (reference sequence). The CDR3 is 14 amino acids. J was trimmed by 5 bases and V by 4 bases; bases with no gene match: 6. The CDR3 sequence: CASSSGTGINEQYF. In nucleotides, the CDR3 is TGTGCCAGCAGCTCAGGGACAGGGATCAACGAGCAGTACTTC.

This sequence joins TRBV5-6 and TRBJ2-1, with 7 bases that match TRBD1. The V gene end was trimmed by 5 bases and the J gene end by 2 bases; junction bases not matched to a gene: 4. CDR3 length equals 14 residues. CDR1 is SGHDT and CDR2 is YYEEEE in the germline V gene. CDR3 DNA sequence: TGTGCCAGCAGACTCGGGACAGCCTACAATGAGCAGTTCTTC. It translates to CASRLGTAYNEQFF.

The chain carries TRBV25-1 and TRBJ2-1; D is uncertain. This CDR3 has 14 amino acids. From germline, CDR1 is MGHDK and CDR2 SYGVNS. V lost 6 bases, J lost 2 bases, and 11 bases lay in between. The CDR3 region is CASREPGAYNEQFF. In nucleotides, the CDR3 is TGTGCCAGCAGGGAACCCGGAGCCTACAATGAGCAGTTCTTC.

This chain joins TRBV21-1 and TRBJ2-7; the tabulated D call, TRBD1, remains unverified against the DNA. TRBV21-1 has pseudogene status. CDR3 length equals 13 residues. The CDR3 region has the DNA TGTGCCGGGGGGGGGACAGGAGACTACGAGCAGTACTTC. Encoded protein: CAGGGTGDYEQYF.

The chain employs TRBV15 and TRBJ2-3; 14 bases are shared with TRBD2. J lost 4 bases, V lost 0 bases, and 3 bases had no gene match. From germline, CDR1 is LNHNV and CDR2 YYDKDF (reference sequence). The CDR3 has 17 residues. CDR3 sequence: CATSRDRLAGGADTQYF. CDR3 nucleotides: TGTGCCACCAGCAGAGACCGACTAGCGGGGGGGGCAGATACGCAGTATTTT.

The V and J genes are TRBV19 and TRBJ2-2; D gene uncertain. Germline V gene data show CDR1 as LNHDA and CDR2 as SQIVND (reference sequence). The ends were cut back, 5 bases at V and 1 base at J, with 20 bases in the middle. The CDR3 runs 18 residues. The CDR3 nucleotides are TGTGCCAGTAGTCCGGAAACCCGGTATCTGCGGAACACCGGGGAGCTGTTTTTT. Translation gives CASSPETRYLRNTGELFF.

The gene calls are TRBV29-1 and TRBJ2-7; TRBD2 matches 7 bases. The CDR3 extends over 15 amino acids. After removal of 3 bases from V and 2 bases from J, the junction contained 10 bases not matched to a gene. Germline V gives CDR1 SQVTM, CDR2 ANQGSEA. The CDR3 region has the DNA TGCAGCGTTGATAAGCGGGATTCATCGACCTACGAGCAGTACTTC. Its protein is CSVDKRDSSTYEQYF.

This clone showed up just once. The chain uses TRBV30 and TRBJ2-1; D call uncertain. Trimming took off 0 bases at V and 5 bases at J, with 8 bases between the two ends. The germline V gene encodes CDR1 GTSNPN and CDR2 SVGIG (reference sequence). The CDR3 runs to 13 residues. CDR3 sequence: CAWSVWDNNEQFF. The CDR3 DNA follows: TGTGCCTGGAGTGTATGGGATAACAATGAGCAGTTCTTC.

This sequence joins TRBV7-9 and TRBJ2-1; 9 nucleotides line up with TRBD2. The CDR3 covers 12 residues. Per the germline V gene, CDR1 is SEHNR and CDR2 is FQNEAQ (reference sequence). With V trimmed by 5 bases and J by 10 bases, 3 bases remained unmatched. This CDR3 is CASSTSGPEQFF. CDR3 in DNA: TGTGCCAGCAGCACTAGCGGGCCCGAGCAGTTCTTC.

This sequence joins TRBV7-9 and TRBJ2-7, with D unclear. The CDR3 is 13 residues long. The V end lost 1 base, the J end lost 3 bases, and 7 bases lay between the germline ends. From germline, CDR1 is SEHNR and CDR2 FQNEAQ (reference sequence). The CDR3 sequence: CASSLVNRYEQYF. CDR3 in DNA: TGTGCCAGCAGCTTAGTAAATCGCTACGAGCAGTACTTC.

The chain has TRBV30 and TRBJ2-7; 9 bases agree with TRBD1. Germline V gene sequence: CDR1 GTSNPN, CDR2 SVGIG (reference sequence). V shed 2 bases, J shed 5 bases, and the junction held 13 bases outside the gene matches. The CDR3 totals 16 residues. CDR3 nucleotide sequence: TGTGCCTGGAGTAAAATAGGGGACAGGGACCGAGACGAGCAGTACTTC. Translating gives CAWSKIGDRDRDEQYF.

J is TRBJ1-3 and V is TRBV14, with D unresolved. Germline V gene lookup returns CDR1 SGHDN and CDR2 FVKESK. Between the trimmed V and J ends, which lost 0 bases and 0 bases, there was a span of 0 bases. This CDR3 contains 13 residues. The CDR3 region is CASSQDSGNTIYF. The CDR3 DNA follows: TGTGCCAGCAGCCAAGACTCTGGAAACACCATATATTTT.